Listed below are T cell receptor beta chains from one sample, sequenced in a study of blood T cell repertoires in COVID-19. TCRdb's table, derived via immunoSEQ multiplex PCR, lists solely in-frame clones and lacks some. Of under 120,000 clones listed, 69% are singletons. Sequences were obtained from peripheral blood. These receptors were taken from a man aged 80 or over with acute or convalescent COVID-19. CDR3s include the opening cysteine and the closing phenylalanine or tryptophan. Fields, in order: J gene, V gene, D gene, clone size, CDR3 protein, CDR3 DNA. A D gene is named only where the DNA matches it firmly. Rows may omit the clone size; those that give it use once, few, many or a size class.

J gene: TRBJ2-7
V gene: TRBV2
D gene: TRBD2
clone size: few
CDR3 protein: CASIRGGYEQYF
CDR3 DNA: TGTGCCAGCATACGCGGGGGCTACGAGCAGTACTTC

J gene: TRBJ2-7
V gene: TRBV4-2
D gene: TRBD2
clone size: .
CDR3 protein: CASSQPGLAGAEQYF
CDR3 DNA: TGTGCCAGCAGCCAGCCGGGACTAGCGGGAGCCGAGCAGTACTTC

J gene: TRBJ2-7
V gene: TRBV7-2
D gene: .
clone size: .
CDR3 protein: CASSGGWPDEQYF
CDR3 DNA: TGTGCCAGCAGCGGGGGGTGGCCTGACGAGCAGTACTTC

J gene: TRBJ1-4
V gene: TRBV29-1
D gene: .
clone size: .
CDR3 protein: CSVSERAGRDEKLFF
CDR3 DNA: TGCAGCGTTAGTGAGAGGGCAGGAAGGGATGAAAAACTGTTTTTT

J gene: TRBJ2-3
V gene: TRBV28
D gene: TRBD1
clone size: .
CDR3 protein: CASSRPGTGVADTQYF
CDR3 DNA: TGTGCCAGCAGTCGACCCGGGACAGGGGTTGCAGATACGCAGTATTTT

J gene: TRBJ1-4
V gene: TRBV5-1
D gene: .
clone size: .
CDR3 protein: CASSLGGGTNEKLFF
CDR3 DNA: TGCGCCAGCAGCTTGGGCGGGGGCACTAATGAAAAACTGTTTTTT

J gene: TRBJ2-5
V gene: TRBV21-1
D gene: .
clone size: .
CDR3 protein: CASSSTGGQETQYF
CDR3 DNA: TGTGCCAGCAGCTCTACAGGGGGACAAGAGACCCAGTACTTC

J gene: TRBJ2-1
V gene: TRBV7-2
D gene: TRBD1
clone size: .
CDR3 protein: CASSTNQGASSYNEQFF
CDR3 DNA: TGTGCCAGCAGCACCAACCAGGGGGCCAGCTCCTACAATGAGCAGTTCTTC

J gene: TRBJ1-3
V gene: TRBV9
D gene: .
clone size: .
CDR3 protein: CASSVQGPGNTIYF
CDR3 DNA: TGTGCCAGCAGCGTGCAGGGCCCTGGAAACACCATATATTTT

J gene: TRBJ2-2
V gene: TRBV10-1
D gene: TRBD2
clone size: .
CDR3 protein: CASSEGLAGSGELFF
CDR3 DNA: TGCGCCAGCAGTGAGGGACTAGCGGGATCCGGGGAGCTGTTTTTT

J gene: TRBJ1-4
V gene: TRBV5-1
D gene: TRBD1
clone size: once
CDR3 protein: CASSLEGGREKLFF
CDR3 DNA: TGCGCCAGCAGCTTGGAAGGGGGCCGTGAAAAACTGTTTTTT

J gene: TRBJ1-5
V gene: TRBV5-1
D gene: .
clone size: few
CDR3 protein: CASSREVNQPQHF
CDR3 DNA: TGCGCCAGCAGCAGGGAGGTCAATCAGCCCCAGCATTTT

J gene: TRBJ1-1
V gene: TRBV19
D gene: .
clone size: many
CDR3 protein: CASTLGAYNTEAFF
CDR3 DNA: TGTGCCAGTACCTTGGGCGCATATAACACTGAAGCTTTCTTT

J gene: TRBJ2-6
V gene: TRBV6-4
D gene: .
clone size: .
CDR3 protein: CASSVSPGANVLTF
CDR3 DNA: TGTGCCAGCAGTGTATCCCCTGGGGCCAACGTCCTGACTTTC

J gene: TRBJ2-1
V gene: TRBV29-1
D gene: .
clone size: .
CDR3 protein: CSAAYNEQFF
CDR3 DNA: TGCAGCGCAGCATACAATGAGCAGTTCTTC

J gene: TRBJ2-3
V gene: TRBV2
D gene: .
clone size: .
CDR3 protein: CASRGRGSDTQYF
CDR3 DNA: TGTGCCAGCAGGGGGAGGGGGTCAGATACGCAGTATTTT

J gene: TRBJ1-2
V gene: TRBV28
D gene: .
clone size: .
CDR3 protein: CASSLLVQLQGDGYTF
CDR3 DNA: TGTGCCAGCAGTTTATTAGTACAATTACAGGGTGATGGCTACACCTTC

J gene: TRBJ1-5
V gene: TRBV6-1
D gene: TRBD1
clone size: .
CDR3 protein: CASSEALRVRGQDQPQHF
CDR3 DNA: TGTGCCAGCAGTGAAGCGCTTCGGGTCAGGGGGCAGGATCAGCCCCAGCATTTT

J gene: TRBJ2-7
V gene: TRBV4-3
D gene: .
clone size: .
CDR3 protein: CASSQGIPAPYEQYF
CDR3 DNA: TGCGCCAGCAGCCAGGGCATCCCCGCGCCCTACGAGCAGTACTTC

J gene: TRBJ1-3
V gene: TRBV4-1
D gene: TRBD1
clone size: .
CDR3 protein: CASSQSGTDTGNTIYF
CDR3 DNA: TGCGCCAGCAGCCAATCCGGGACAGACACTGGAAACACCATATATTTT

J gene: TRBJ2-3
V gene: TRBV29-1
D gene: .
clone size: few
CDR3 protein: CSVEEGLAEAETDTQYF
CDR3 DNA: TGCAGCGTTGAAGAAGGCTTAGCGGAGGCCGAGACAGATACGCAGTATTTT

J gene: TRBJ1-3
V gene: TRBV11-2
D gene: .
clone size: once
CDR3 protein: CASSSPGDISGNTIYF
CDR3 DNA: TGTGCCAGCAGTTCACCCGGGGATATCTCTGGAAACACCATATATTTT

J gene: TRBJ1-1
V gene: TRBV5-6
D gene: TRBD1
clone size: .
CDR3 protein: CASTSPGGNTEAFF
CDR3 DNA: TGTGCCAGCACCTCCCCAGGGGGCAACACTGAAGCTTTCTTT

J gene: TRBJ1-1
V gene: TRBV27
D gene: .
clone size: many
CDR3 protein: CASSLLPGEDTEAFF
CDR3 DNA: TGTGCCAGCAGTTTACTCCCGGGGGAGGACACTGAAGCTTTCTTT

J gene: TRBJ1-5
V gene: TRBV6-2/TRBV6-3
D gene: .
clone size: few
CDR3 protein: CASSYRGNQPQHF
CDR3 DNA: TGTGCCAGCAGTTACCGGGGAAATCAGCCCCAGCATTTT

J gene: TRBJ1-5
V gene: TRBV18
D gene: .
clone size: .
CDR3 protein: CASSFTGNQPQHF
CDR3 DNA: TGTGCCAGCTCATTCACAGGCAATCAGCCCCAGCATTTT

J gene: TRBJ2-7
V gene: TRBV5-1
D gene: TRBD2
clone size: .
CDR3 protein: CASTGTSGATYEQYF
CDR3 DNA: TGCGCCAGCACCGGGACTAGCGGGGCAACCTACGAGCAGTACTTC

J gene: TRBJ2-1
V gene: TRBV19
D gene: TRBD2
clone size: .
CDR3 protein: CASSNLAGPNNEQFF
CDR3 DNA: TGTGCCAGTAGTAACTTAGCGGGGCCAAACAATGAGCAGTTCTTC

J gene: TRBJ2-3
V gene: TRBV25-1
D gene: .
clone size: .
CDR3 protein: CATSGINENTQYF
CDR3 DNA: TGTGCCACCTCCGGGATAAATGAAAATACGCAGTATTTT

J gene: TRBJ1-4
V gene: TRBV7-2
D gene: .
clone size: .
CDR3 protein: CASSFFRDRYPEKLFF
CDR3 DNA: TGTGCCAGCAGCTTTTTCAGAGACAGGTACCCAGAAAAACTGTTTTTT

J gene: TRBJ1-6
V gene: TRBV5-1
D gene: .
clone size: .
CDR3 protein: CASSLWLNSPLHF
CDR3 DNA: TGCGCCAGCAGCTTGTGGCTTAATTCACCCCTCCACTTT

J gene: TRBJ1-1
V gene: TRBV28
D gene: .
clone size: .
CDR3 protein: CASSSRPTMAFF
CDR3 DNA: TGTGCCAGCAGTTCCAGGCCCACCATGGCTTTCTTT

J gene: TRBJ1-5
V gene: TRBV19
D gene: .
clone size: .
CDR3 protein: CASSIDYRQPQHF
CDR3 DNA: TGTGCCAGTAGTATAGATTACCGGCAGCCCCAGCATTTT

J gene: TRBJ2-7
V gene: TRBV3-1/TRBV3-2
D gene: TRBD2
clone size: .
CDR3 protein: CASSLGTSGAYEQYF
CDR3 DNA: TGTGCCAGCAGCCTCGGGACTAGCGGGGCCTACGAGCAGTACTTC